These T cell receptor beta chains were read from a single sample in a study of cytomegalovirus exposure and HLA in healthy donors. TCRdb keeps only in-frame clones here, not all; method: immunoSEQ multiplex PCR. Of some 110,000 clones listed, 77% are singletons. The sequencing input was PBMCs. Receptors were obtained from a woman in her thirties or forties in good health and CMV-seropositive. The CDR3 runs from the conserved cysteine through the conserved F or W. D genes are given only for firm matches. Only part of the rows carry a size: once, few, many, or a class if the clone is expanded.

TRBV7-8	TRBJ2-1	NA	NA	13	TGTGCCAGCAGCCCTTTAGCGAGCTATGAGCAGTTCTTC	CASSPLASYEQFF
TRBV2	TRBJ2-7	few	TRBD1	14	TGTGCCAGCAGGCTACAGGGGCCCTCCTACGAGCAGTACTTC	CASRLQGPSYEQYF
TRBV6-1	TRBJ1-1	NA	NA	15	TGTGCCAGCAGTCCACCTCACGGGGGTTCCACTGAAGCTTTCTTT	CASSPPHGGSTEAFF
TRBV19	TRBJ2-4	NA	NA	14	TGTGCCAGTAGTATATCTGAGGTCAAAAACATTCAGTACTTC	CASSISEVKNIQYF
TRBV4-1	TRBJ2-7	NA	NA	14	TGCGCCAGCAGCCAAGGCGAAGAGTACTACGAGCAGTACTTC	CASSQGEEYYEQYF
TRBV9	TRBJ2-1	NA	NA	14	TGTGCCAGCAGCGTAAGGCCTAGTCTAGATGAGCAGTTCTTC	CASSVRPSLDEQFF
TRBV19	TRBJ2-3	NA	NA	13	TGTGCCAGCAAGTTACAGGGAGCAGATACGCAGTATTTT	CASKLQGADTQYF
TRBV11-2	TRBJ1-4	many	NA	15	TGTGCCAGCAGCCCCCCGGTTGCAACTAATGAAAAACTGTTTTTT	CASSPPVATNEKLFF
TRBV7-3	TRBJ2-2	NA	NA	15	TGTGCCAGCAGCTTAGCGGGAACGAACACCGGGGAGCTGTTTTTT	CASSLAGTNTGELFF
TRBV9	TRBJ1-3	NA	TRBD1	16	TGTGCCAGCAGCGCGGGGGACAGGGCAAGTGGAAACACCATATATTTT	CASSAGDRASGNTIYF
TRBV10-3	TRBJ1-2	NA	NA	15	TGTGCCATCAGTGAGTCGAACAGGGCCTTTCGTGGCTACACCTTC	CAISESNRAFRGYTF
TRBV10-3	TRBJ1-3	few	NA	15	TGTGCCATCAGTGAGGGACTGTACTCTGGAAACACCATATATTTT	CAISEGLYSGNTIYF
TRBV4-1	TRBJ2-3	NA	NA	14	TGCGCCAGCAGCCAAGGGCCGTACACAGATACGCAGTATTTT	CASSQGPYTDTQYF
TRBV19	TRBJ2-3	NA	NA	15	TGTGCCAGTAGTTTCCGGGACTGGAGCACAGATACGCAGTATTTT	CASSFRDWSTDTQYF
TRBV18	TRBJ2-1	few	TRBD2	16	TGTGCCAGCTCACCAAGACTAGCAGACTCCTACAATGAGCAGTTCTTC	CASSPRLADSYNEQFF
TRBV16	TRBJ2-3	NA	NA	15	TGTGCCAGCAGCCAATATCAGGGGAGCACAGATACGCAGTATTTT	CASSQYQGSTDTQYF
TRBV2	TRBJ1-2	NA	TRBD1	17	TGTGCCAGCAGTGAATCAACCGGGACAGCGTATGGCTATGGCTACACCTTC	CASSESTGTAYGYGYTF
TRBV5-4	TRBJ2-7	NA	NA	15	TGTGCCAGCAGCCGGGGTGGGGGGAGCGCCTACGAGCAGTACTTC	CASSRGGGSAYEQYF
TRBV6-1	TRBJ2-4	few	NA	14	TGTGCCAGCGGTTCCGCCCTAAGCCAAAACATTCAGTACTTC	CASGSALSQNIQYF
TRBV5-1	TRBJ2-3	NA	NA	16	TGCGCCAGCAGCTTCGAACCGGGGACTAGCACAGATACGCAGTATTTT	CASSFEPGTSTDTQYF
TRBV9	TRBJ1-1	NA	NA	13	TGTGCCAGCAGCCTCTGGGGGGAGACTGAAGCTTTCTTT	CASSLWGETEAFF
TRBV19	TRBJ1-4	NA	NA	15	TGTGCCAGTAGTCCAAACAGGGTGTCTAATGAAAAACTGTTTTTT	CASSPNRVSNEKLFF
TRBV5-3	TRBJ2-2	NA	NA	12	TGTGCCAGCCCTAGCTACACCGGGGAGCTGTTTTTT	CASPSYTGELFF
TRBV4-1	TRBJ2-7	NA	TRBD2	18	TGCGCCAGCAGCCAAGAGGCCGTGACTAGCGGGAGGGCCTACGAGCAGTACTTC	CASSQEAVTSGRAYEQYF
TRBV4-1	TRBJ1-4	NA	TRBD1	14	TGCGCCAGCAGCCCTGGACAGGGGGAGGAAAAACTGTTTTTT	CASSPGQGEEKLFF
TRBV19	TRBJ2-1	NA	NA	13	TGTGCCAGTAGTATGGGGGCGGGTAATGAGCAGTTCTTC	CASSMGAGNEQFF
TRBV15	TRBJ2-5	few	NA	16	TGTGCCACCAGCGGCCTATCGGGATCCCGCCGGGAGACCCAGTACTTC	CATSGLSGSRRETQYF
TRBV5-6	TRBJ2-7	NA	TRBD1	13	TGTGCCAGCAGCTCGACAGGGGGGCGCGAGCAGTACTTC	CASSSTGGREQYF
TRBV9	TRBJ2-1	few	TRBD2	15	TGTGCCAGCAGCGTAGTGCTAGCGGGAGCCGGGGAGCAGTTCTTC	CASSVVLAGAGEQFF
TRBV29-1	TRBJ2-7	NA	TRBD2	13	TGCAGCGTTGAGGCTAGCGGAGTCTACGAGCAGTACTTC	CSVEASGVYEQYF
TRBV5-1	TRBJ1-2	NA	TRBD1	14	TGCGCCAGCACCCTTGGACAGGGAGCGTATGGCTACACCTTC	CASTLGQGAYGYTF